Shown below are 17 T cell receptor beta chains from a single sample sequenced in a study of response to subunit inactivated influenza vaccine. TCRdb used MiXCR to reprocess the RT-PCR reads, holding one entry per CDR3 protein. This sample has a few hundred thousand distinct CDR3 sequences, with 20% to 25% found just once. The sample here was PBMCs from blood, taken approximately 20 months after vaccination. The receptors originated from a man aged 50-75 years who received an inactivated influenza vaccine.

The gene calls are TRBV30 and TRBJ1-6; D might be TRBD1 (6 bases). V shed 1 base and J shed 0 bases, with 7 bases lying between them. The CDR3 covers 15 residues. The germline V gene encodes CDR1 GTSNPN and CDR2 SVGIG (reference sequence). CDR3 in amino acids: CAWSEQGSYNSPLHF. CDR3 DNA: TGTGCCTGGAGTGAACAGGGCTCCTATAATTCACCCCTCCACTTT.

In its sample, this clonotype was seen once. A much larger clone differs by one base, so this may be a read error. J is TRBJ1-5 and V is TRBV7-2; D is undetermined. The CDR3 consists of 15 residues. Germline CDR1 reads SGHTA; CDR2 reads FQGNSA. As DNA, the CDR3 is TGTGCCAGCAGCTATACCCTTGGGCCGTATCAGTCCCAGCATTTT. This sequence encodes CASSYTLGPYQSQHF. The full variable domain, its missing parts supplied by reference TRBV7-2 and TRBJ1-5, is GAGVSQSPSNKVTEKGKDVELRCDPISGHTALYWYRQSLGQGLEFLIYFQGNSAPDKSGLPSDRFSAERTGGSVSTLTIQRTQQEDSAVYLCASSYTLGPYQSQHFGDGTRLSIL.

Many counts were recorded for this clonotype. V gene TRBV7-9 combines with J gene TRBJ1-5, with 7 bases matching TRBD1. After removal of 5 bases from V and 1 base from J, the junction contained 2 bases not matched to a gene. The CDR3 loop spans 14 amino acids. The V gene's germline CDR1 is SEHNR and CDR2 FQNEAQ (reference sequence). This chain's CDR3 is CASSVGQSNQPQHF. CDR3 sequence (DNA): TGTGCCAGCAGCGTGGGACAGAGCAATCAGCCCCAGCATTTT.

This chain connects TRBV5-1 to TRBJ2-7, with D possibly TRBD1 on 5 matching bases. Germline values: CDR1 SGHRS, CDR2 YFSETQ. The V and J ends lost 0 bases and 3 bases respectively, with 10 bases between them. The CDR3 sequence is 14 residues long. The CDR3 nucleotides are TGCGCCAGCAGCTTGGCATTTCAGGGCTACGAGCAGTACTTC. Its protein product is CASSLAFQGYEQYF.

The chain is built from TRBV7-2 and TRBJ1-5; D remains ambiguous. Looked up from germline, CDR1 is SGHTA and CDR2 is FQGNSA. This CDR3 has 13 amino acids. Trimming pared 6 bases from V and 2 bases from J, leaving 8 bases between. The CDR3 loop is CASRPTGNQPQHF. DNA for the CDR3: TGTGCCAGCAGACCTACGGGCAATCAGCCCCAGCATTTT.

The chain joins TRBV7-2 to TRBJ1-1, with 7 bases that match TRBD1. Per germline, CDR1 SGHTA and CDR2 FQGNSA. V lost 4 bases to trimming and J lost 7 bases; unmatched junction nucleotides: 9. CDR3 length: 14 amino acids. CDR3: CASSSSTGPFEAFF. The DNA for the CDR3 is TGTGCCAGCAGCTCTTCGACAGGGCCCTTTGAAGCTTTCTTT.

This clonotype was picked up a small number of times. The V and J genes are TRBV7-9 and TRBJ1-1; D call uncertain. Trimming took 0 bases from V and 0 from J, leaving 5 bases between them. The CDR3 is made up of 14 amino acids. The germline gives CDR1 SEHNR, CDR2 FQNEAQ (reference sequence). The CDR3, as DNA: TGTGCCAGCAGCTTAGCGGAGGTGAACACTGAAGCTTTCTTT. It is translated as CASSLAEVNTEAFF.

The chain combines TRBV12-3 or TRBV12-4 with TRBJ2-5, with D unresolved. There are 14 residues in the CDR3. V gave up 1 base and J gave up 0 bases, with 6 bases separating them. The DNA of the CDR3 is TGTGCCAGCAGTTTAGTCCGGGACCAAGAGACCCAGTACTTC. Its protein product is CASSLVRDQETQYF.

This clonotype was counted ten times or more. The rearrangement links TRBV3-1 to TRBJ1-1, with a weak D call TRBD1 (6 bases). This CDR3 is built from 14 residues. Germline V gene data show CDR1 as LGHDT and CDR2 as YNNKEL (reference sequence). V gave up 6 bases and J gave up 4 bases, with 15 bases separating them. CDR3 DNA sequence: TGTGCCAGCAGGAGGGGGGCCTTCGGCACTGAAGCTTTCTTT. This gives the protein CASRRGAFGTEAFF. The complete variable domain, with remaining parts taken from reference TRBV3-1 and TRBJ1-1, reads DTAVSQTPKYLVTQMGNDKSIKCEQNLGHDTMYWYKQDSKKFLKIMFSYNNKELIINETVPNRFSPKSPDKAHLNLHINSLELGDSAVYFCASRRGAFGTEAFFGQGTRLTVV.

There are many counts of this clonotype. V gene TRBV24-1 combines with J gene TRBJ1-2; TRBD1 matches at 7 bases. This CDR3 has 14 amino acids. J gave up 8 bases and V 4 bases, and 9 bases lay outside the gene matches. Germline V gene sequence: CDR1 KGHDR, CDR2 SFDVKD. The CDR3 DNA sequence: TGTGCCACCAGTGACCCTCGACAGGGACGGGGCTACACCTTC. Protein: CATSDPRQGRGYTF.

This clonotype was seen only a few times. The chain recombines TRBV3-1 with TRBJ1-4; D is possibly TRBD1 (5 bases). Trimming took 4 bases from V and 2 from J, leaving 17 bases between them. The CDR3 is 17 amino acids. Germline CDR1 is LGHDT and CDR2 is YNNKEL (reference sequence). Here the CDR3 DNA reads TGTGCCAGCAGCCCACACCTGGGGGAGAAGACTAATGAAAAACTGTTTTTT. It codes for CASSPHLGEKTNEKLFF.

The chain couples TRBV12-3 or TRBV12-4 to TRBJ2-3; D unresolved. Deletions cut 5 bases from V and 6 bases from J, with 12 bases between. The CDR3 is 13 residues long. This chain's CDR3 is CASSLFSGDTQYF. The CDR3 nucleotides are TGTGCCAGCAGTCTATTTTCAGGTGATACGCAGTATTTT.

Only a few counts were recorded for this clonotype. This chain joins TRBV19 and TRBJ1-2; 8 nucleotides agree with TRBD1. Trimming removed 3 bases from V and 2 bases from J; junction bases left unmatched: 8. Germline assignment: CDR1 LNHDA and CDR2 SQIVND (reference sequence). The length of the CDR3 is 16 residues. CDR3 nucleotide sequence: TGTGCCAGTAGTATGAGCGCAGGGGGCGGAAACTATGGCTACACCTTC. It is translated as CASSMSAGGGNYGYTF.

At least ten counts were recorded for this clonotype. J is TRBJ1-2 and V is TRBV5-6, with 7 nucleotides matching TRBD1. The V gene's germline CDR1 is SGHDT and CDR2 YYEEEE. V was pared by 2 bases and J by 5 bases, with 3 bases of the junction left unmatched. The CDR3 loop spans 13 amino acids. The CDR3 nucleotides are TGTGCCAGCAGCTTCGGGACAGAGTATGGCTACACCTTC. Translating it yields CASSFGTEYGYTF.

This clonotype was seen a few times. The rearrangement uses TRBV11-2 and TRBJ2-3, with D unclear. The CDR3 spans 15 residues. V was shortened by 0 bases and J by 2 bases, with 9 bases between the two germline ends. Per germline, CDR1 SGHAT and CDR2 FQNNGV. The CDR3 DNA is TGTGCCAGCAGCTTAGATCCGGCGGTCACAGATACGCAGTATTTT. Translating gives CASSLDPAVTDTQYF.

V gene TRBV6-2 or TRBV6-3 combines with J gene TRBJ1-5, with D tentatively TRBD1 (6 bases). The germline V gene encodes CDR1 MNHEY and CDR2 SVGEGT. The CDR3 spans 14 residues. V was clipped by 5 bases and J by 7 bases, with 15 bases between them. CDR3 nucleotides: TGTGCCAGCAGTAAGCAGGGGATAAGGCAGCCCCAGCATTTT. Protein sequence: CASSKQGIRQPQHF.

The CDR3 here is CSARELAGFTEQFF. CDR3 nucleotides: TGCAGTGCTAGGGAACTAGCGGGGTTTACTGAGCAGTTCTTC. The genes are TRBV20-1 and TRBJ2-1; 10 nucleotides align to TRBD2. Per the germline V gene, CDR1 is DFQATT and CDR2 is SNEGSKA (reference sequence). The CDR3 extends over 14 amino acids. V shed 3 bases and J 9 bases; nucleotides not matched to a gene: 8.